This T cell receptor (beta chain) was captured in a study of control samples from healthy donors and cancer patients. Libraries were prepared by immunoSEQ multiplex PCR; TCRdb keeps only in-frame clonotypes and omits some of them. Among about 160,000 clones listed, 70% to 90% were seen once. The CDR3 covers 14 residues. CDR1 and CDR2 (germline): SGHRS, YFSETQ. J lost 5 bases, V lost 5 bases, and 6 bases had no gene match. The specimen sequenced was blood. The source of this sequence is a man aged 25-45 years in good health. This chain joins TRBV5-1 and TRBJ2-1, with 8 bases lining up with TRBD2. The CDR3 DNA sequence: TGCGCCAGCAGTAAGCGGGGGCCCGACAATGAGCAGTTCTTC. Protein product: CASSKRGPDNEQFF.